This entry lists 11 T cell receptor beta chains sequenced from one sample in a study of T-cell reconstitution after alpha-beta-depleted transplantation in children. During its preparation, the TCRbeta library received unique molecular identifiers. TCRdb ran MiXCR on the PCR reads and lists one entry per CDR3 protein. This repertoire shows 490,000 or so distinct CDR3 sequences, around 12% found once; its top ten account for around 5.8%. The sequencing here drew on PBMCs from the stem cell graft donor, taken from the stem cell graft. These receptor sequences come from a human donor who donated a stem cell graft to a child with combined immunodeficiency.

J is TRBJ2-2 and V is TRBV4-3; D gene unclear. The V end was cut by 1 base, the J end by 6 bases, with 9 bases between. Germline values: CDR1 LGHNA, CDR2 YSLEER. The CDR3 loop spans 14 amino acids. The DNA for the CDR3 is TGCGCCAGCAGCCAAGTTTCCGCGGCCGGGGAGCTGTTTTTT. This translates into CASSQVSAAGELFF.

This clonotype was counted only a few times. The chain is built from TRBV4-3 and TRBJ2-6; the D is unclear. The CDR3 consists of 16 residues. With 4 bases removed from V and 0 bases from J, the gap between germline ends came to 10 bases. The V gene's germline CDR1 is LGHNA and CDR2 YSLEER. DNA for the CDR3: TGCGCCAGCAGCCCACTCTTCTACTCTGGGGCCAACGTCCTGACTTTC. It codes for CASSPLFYSGANVLTF.

This clonotype was recorded a few times. The gene calls are TRBV9 and TRBJ2-7, with 9 bases fitting TRBD1. CDR1 is SGDLS, CDR2 YYNGEE, per germline. The junction had 12 bases not matched to a gene; V was cut back by 4 bases and J by 4 bases. The length of the CDR3 is 16 residues. This CDR3 reads CASSHRRTGELYEQYF. In nucleotides, the CDR3 is TGTGCCAGCAGCCACCGGAGGACAGGGGAATTATACGAGCAGTACTTC.

This clonotype was seen many times. This chain connects TRBV20-1 to TRBJ2-7; a possible D gene is TRBD1 (5 bases). CDR1 is DFQATT, CDR2 SNEGSKA, per germline (reference sequence). V was trimmed by 2 bases and J by 0 bases, leaving 11 bases between them. The CDR3 has 14 residues. CDR3 coding DNA: TGCAGTGCTAGATCGACAGTCAACTCCTACGAGCAGTACTTC. Amino acids: CSARSTVNSYEQYF.

This clonotype has at least ten counts. V usage is TRBV6-2 or TRBV6-3 and J usage is TRBJ2-7, with D maybe TRBD2 (5 bases). The V gene lost 0 bases and the J gene lost 5 bases, with 11 bases spanning the gap. The CDR3 consists of 14 residues. CDR1 and CDR2 (germline): MNHEY, SVGEGT. In nucleotides, the CDR3 is TGTGCCAGCAGTTACTCGATCGGGCGGGACGAGCAGTACTTC. Its protein product is CASSYSIGRDEQYF.

In this sample, this clonotype turned up many times. The V and J genes are TRBV5-6 and TRBJ2-1, with 11 positions matching TRBD2. There are 16 residues in the CDR3. CDR1 is SGHDT, CDR2 YYEEEE, per germline. V trimming: 4 bases; J trimming: 6 bases; junction bases outside the gene matches: 9. Here the CDR3 reads CASSPLRLAGTNEQFF. Here the CDR3 DNA reads TGTGCCAGCAGCCCCCTTAGACTAGCGGGAACCAATGAGCAGTTCTTC.

The chain joins TRBV12-3 or TRBV12-4 to TRBJ2-1; the match to TRBD2 covers 9 bases. This CDR3 contains 19 residues. CDR3 nucleotide sequence: TGTACCTGCTGTTTAGCGCTCCTAGCGGGGCTCAACCTACCCCCGAGTAGTTTCTTC. Translation gives CTCCLALLAGLNLPPSSFF.

This clonotype has a handful of counts. The rearrangement links TRBV7-2 to TRBJ2-1; D unresolved. From germline, CDR1 is SGHTA and CDR2 FQGNSA. The CDR3 extends over 14 amino acids. Trimming left V 5 bases short and J 5 bases short, with 13 bases between. The CDR3 here is CASSLLRVNNEQFF. Here the CDR3 DNA reads TGTGCCAGCAGCCTGCTACGAGTGAACAATGAGCAGTTCTTC.

This clonotype was seen repeatedly, ten times or more. The chain carries TRBV29-1 and TRBJ2-7, with 8 bases matching TRBD2. The CDR3 totals 13 residues. J gave up 5 bases and V 1 base, and 4 bases lay outside the gene matches. The V gene's germline CDR1 is SQVTM and CDR2 ANQGSEA. CDR3 DNA sequence: TGCAGCGTTGAAGTGGTCGGGGGGGACGAGCAGTACTTC. Amino acids: CSVEVVGGDEQYF.

This clonotype was seen ten or more times. The gene calls are TRBV20-1 and TRBJ2-4, with 7 bases that match TRBD2. From germline, CDR1 is DFQATT and CDR2 SNEGSKA (reference sequence). J lost 8 bases, V lost 0 bases, and 4 bases had no gene match. This CDR3 has 13 amino acids. The CDR3 bases are TGCAGTGCTAGAGAGGCGGGAGCATACATTCAGTACTTC. As protein: CSAREAGAYIQYF.

The genes are TRBV7-2 and TRBJ2-3; 7 bases line up with TRBD1. V lost 5 bases to trimming and J lost 2 bases; unmatched junction nucleotides: 7. The CDR3 spans 15 residues. Germline V gene lookup returns CDR1 SGHTA and CDR2 FQGNSA. The CDR3, as DNA: TGTGCCAGCAGCCCTGGGACAGCGGTCACAGATACGCAGTATTTT. Translated: CASSPGTAVTDTQYF.